Below are 24 T cell receptor beta chains sequenced from a single sample in a study of technical replicates of blood from several donors (TCRdb year 2017). Libraries were made using the immunoSEQ multiplex PCR assay. The source is immuneACCESS, and TCRdb retained only in-frame sequences with V and J called. Part of the clones is not carried over; for the studies checked, unresolved V genes explain less than half of this, and the remainder is unexplained. The sample table contains roughly 80,000 clones; only one count was recorded for roughly 95% of them. Together, the top ten hold about 0.36% of the sample. Specimen: T cells isolated from PBMCs. The receptors derive from a human donor in good health.

This clone was seen once. This chain connects TRBV18 to TRBJ1-5; no reliable D call. The germline gives CDR1 KGHSH, CDR2 LQKENI. The CDR3 extends over 14 amino acids. V was pared by 3 bases and J by 5 bases, with 11 bases between. The CDR3 coding sequence is TGTGCCAGCTCACCGGGGAGTCGGGATCAGCCCCAGCATTTT. Translating it yields CASSPGSRDQPQHF. Drawing the rest from reference TRBV18 and TRBJ1-5, the complete variable domain is NAGVMQNPRHLVRRRGQEARLRCSPMKGHSHVYWYRQLPEEGLKFMVYLQKENIIDESGMPKERFSAEFPKEGPSILRIQQVVRGDSAAYFCASSPGSRDQPQHFGDGTRLSIL.

The chain employs TRBV12-2 and TRBJ2-7; the D segment call TRBD2 is taken from the table without a DNA check. TRBV12-2 is deemed a pseudogene. This CDR3 is built from 17 residues. CDR3 sequence: CASRLRLADKRLDEQYF. In DNA form, the CDR3 reads TGTGCAAGTCGTCTCAGACTAGCGGACAAGAGACTCGACGAGCAGTACTTC.

The chain carries TRBV7-3 and TRBJ1-1; possibly TRBD1 for D (5 bases). Trimming took off 5 bases at V and 0 bases at J, with 13 bases between the two ends. Germline V gives CDR1 SGHTA, CDR2 FQGTGA. CDR3 length equals 15 residues. The CDR3, as DNA: TGTGCCAGCAGCCCCGTGACAGCGATGAACACTGAAGCTTTCTTT. It is translated as CASSPVTAMNTEAFF.

The rearrangement joins TRBV6-5 to TRBJ1-4, with 7 bases matching TRBD1. The CDR3 consists of 15 residues. Germline-derived CDR1 and CDR2 are MNHEY and SVGAGI. V lost 1 base, J lost 8 bases, and 7 bases stayed unmatched. CDR3 coding DNA: TGTGCCAGCAGTTACTACTACAGGGGAAACGAAAAACTGTTTTTT. It codes for CASSYYYRGNEKLFF.

The chain is built from TRBV2 and TRBJ2-7, with D possibly matching TRBD2 (5 bases). V lost 3 bases, J lost 6 bases, and 6 bases lay in between. CDR1 is SNHLY and CDR2 is FYNNEI in the germline V gene. The CDR3 length is 11 residues. The CDR3 spells CASSDRGEQYF. The CDR3 region has the DNA TGTGCCAGCAGTGATCGGGGCGAGCAGTACTTC.

This clone came up once. J is TRBJ1-1 and V is TRBV5-1; possibly TRBD1 for D (6 bases). Between the trimmed V and J ends, which lost 4 bases and 3 bases, there was a span of 16 bases. The CDR3 contains 15 residues. Germline loops: CDR1 SGHRS, CDR2 YFSETQ. The CDR3 nucleotides are TGCGCCAGCAGCCCAGAGAGGGGGGGGGACACTGAAGCTTTCTTT. Its protein is CASSPERGGDTEAFF.

The rearrangement joins TRBV11-2 to TRBJ2-3; D perhaps matches TRBD2 (6 bases). This CDR3 region has 12 residues. Germline values: CDR1 SGHAT, CDR2 FQNNGV. V was cut by 5 bases and J by 5 bases, with 8 bases left in between. In nucleotides, the CDR3 is TGTGCCAGCAGCCTAGCGTTAGATACGCAGTATTTT. Its translation: CASSLALDTQYF.

J is TRBJ1-1 and V is TRBV6-5, with D possibly matching TRBD1 (6 bases). The CDR3 is 13 amino acids. Germline V gene data show CDR1 as MNHEY and CDR2 as SVGAGI. The V end lost 6 bases, the J end lost 3 bases, and 11 bases lay between the germline ends. CDR3: CASSANRDTEAFF. The CDR3 DNA is TGTGCCAGCAGCGCCAACAGGGACACTGAAGCTTTCTTT.

This chain uses TRBV25-1 with TRBJ1-3; D gene unclear. Looked up from germline, CDR1 is MGHDK and CDR2 is SYGVNS. There are 16 residues in the CDR3. Between the trimmed V and J ends, which lost 1 base and 4 bases, there was a span of 14 bases. CDR3 nucleotide sequence: TGTGCCAGCAGTGAATTGGAGGGTAGTGCCGGAAACACCATATATTTT. Translating it yields CASSELEGSAGNTIYF.

The V and J genes are TRBV7-9 and TRBJ1-2; D possibly corresponds to TRBD1 (5 bases). This CDR3 spans 15 amino acids. The V gene's germline CDR1 is SEHNR and CDR2 FQNEAQ (reference sequence). Trimming shortened V by 7 bases and J by 3 bases, and 18 bases separated the two germline ends. Here the CDR3 DNA reads TGTGCCAGCACCGATGTGGGGCAGGGCCACTATGGCTACACCTTC. Translation gives CASTDVGQGHYGYTF.

CDR3 in amino acids: CASRGDRFHYEQYF. In DNA, the CDR3 is TGTGCCAGCAGGGGCGACAGGTTCCATTACGAGCAGTACTTC. The V call is TRBV6-1, the J call TRBJ2-7; the D gene is possibly TRBD1 (6 bases). V lost 6 bases and J 4 bases, leaving 16 bases between the germline ends. The CDR3 extends over 14 amino acids. Germline-derived CDR1 and CDR2 are MNHNS and SASEGT.

The chain carries TRBV5-6 and TRBJ2-1; 10 bases are shared with TRBD2. The germline V gene has CDR1 SGHDT and CDR2 YYEEEE. The V and J ends lost 4 bases and 2 bases, in that order; junction bases with no gene match: 3. The length of the CDR3 is 15 residues. CDR3 bases: TGTGCCAGCAGCCCAGGACTAGCGGCCTACAATGAGCAGTTCTTC. Amino acids: CASSPGLAAYNEQFF.

The chain carries TRBV11-2 and TRBJ1-3; tentative D call: TRBD1 (5 bases). The germline V gene has CDR1 SGHAT and CDR2 FQNNGV. CDR3 length equals 15 residues. The V end was cut by 5 bases, the J end by 0 bases, with 11 bases between. As DNA, the CDR3 is TGTGCCAGCAGCCGAGACAGACTCTCTGGAAACACCATATATTTT. Protein sequence: CASSRDRLSGNTIYF. Supplemented by reference TRBV11-2 and TRBJ1-3, the full variable domain reads EAGVAQSPRYKIIEKRQSVAFWCNPISGHATLYWYQQILGQGPKLLIQFQNNGVVDDSQLPKDRFSAERLKGVDSTLKIQPAKLEDSAVYLCASSRDRLSGNTIYFGEGSWLTVV.

This chain connects TRBV10-1 to TRBJ1-1, with D uncertain. Germline V gene lookup returns CDR1 WNHNN and CDR2 SYGVQD (reference sequence). The length of the CDR3 is 13 residues. Between the trimmed V and J ends, which lost 2 bases and 3 bases, there was a span of 7 bases. CDR3 in amino acids: CASSENRDTEAFF. The CDR3 DNA is TGCGCCAGCAGTGAGAACAGAGACACTGAAGCTTTCTTT.

The rearrangement uses TRBV7-8 and TRBJ2-1; 12 positions agree with TRBD2. CDR3 size: 13 residues. Per the germline V gene, CDR1 is SGHVS and CDR2 is FQNEAQ. V was pared by 6 bases and J by 8 bases, with 2 bases of the junction left unmatched. The CDR3 sequence is CASRTSGSYEQFF. CDR3 DNA sequence: TGTGCCAGCAGGACTAGCGGGAGTTATGAGCAGTTCTTC.

This chain uses TRBV11-2 with TRBJ1-2; D remains unclear. In germline, CDR1 is SGHAT, CDR2 FQNNGV. Trimming removed 5 bases at V and 3 bases at J, with 4 bases between. The CDR3 is 11 residues long. The CDR3 coding sequence is TGTGCCAGCAGCCTCGACTATGGCTACACCTTC. Amino acid sequence: CASSLDYGYTF. The full variable domain, completed using reference TRBV11-2 and TRBJ1-2, is EAGVAQSPRYKIIEKRQSVAFWCNPISGHATLYWYQQILGQGPKLLIQFQNNGVVDDSQLPKDRFSAERLKGVDSTLKIQPAKLEDSAVYLCASSLDYGYTFGSGTRLTVV.

The chain links TRBV15 to TRBJ2-3; possibly TRBD2 for D (5 bases). Trimming took off 3 bases at V and 5 bases at J, with 15 bases between the two ends. Germline V gene lookup returns CDR1 LNHNV and CDR2 YYDKDF (reference sequence). The CDR3 consists of 15 residues. The CDR3 coding sequence is TGTGCCACCAGCAGGGACGGACTTTCCTTAGATACGCAGTATTTT. Translation gives CATSRDGLSLDTQYF. Full variable domain (outside the CDR3, taken from reference TRBV15 and TRBJ2-3): DAMVIQNPRYQVTQFGKPVTLSCSQTLNHNVMYWYQQKSSQAPKLLFHYYDKDFNNEADTPDNFQSRRPNTSFCFLDIRSPGLGDTAMYLCATSRDGLSLDTQYFGPGTRLTVL.

The chain combines TRBV7-3 with TRBJ2-1, with 11 nucleotides matching TRBD2. The trim removed 5 bases at V and 2 bases at J, leaving 2 bases unmatched. The CDR3 sequence is 15 residues long. Germline V lookup: CDR1 SGHTA, CDR2 FQGTGA. The CDR3 loop is CASSVSGRAYNEQFF. DNA for the CDR3: TGTGCCAGCAGCGTTAGCGGGAGGGCCTACAATGAGCAGTTCTTC.

This chain links TRBV19 with TRBJ1-1; D perhaps matches TRBD1 (6 bases). This CDR3 spans 14 amino acids. Germline assignment: CDR1 LNHDA and CDR2 SQIVND (reference sequence). Trimming cost V 4 bases and J 4 bases, with 13 bases left between them. CDR3 nucleotide sequence: TGTGCCAGTAGTAGGTGGGACACCATCACTGAAGCTTTCTTT. Protein product: CASSRWDTITEAFF.

The V call is TRBV5-1, the J call TRBJ2-3; 8 bases align to TRBD2. The CDR3 consists of 16 residues. The germline V gene has CDR1 SGHRS and CDR2 YFSETQ. The V segment lost 1 base and the J segment 2 bases; nucleotides outside the gene matches: 6. This CDR3 is CASSLITSGFTDTQYF. CDR3 sequence (DNA): TGCGCCAGCAGCTTGATAACTAGCGGATTCACAGATACGCAGTATTTT.

CDR3 DNA: TGTGCCAGCAGTGCCAGAGAGCAGTTCTTC. This translates into CASSAREQFF. The chain carries TRBV28 and TRBJ2-1, with D uncertain. The V gene lost 5 bases and the J gene lost 10 bases, with 6 bases spanning the gap. Germline CDR1 MDHEN, CDR2 SYDVKM. This CDR3 has 10 amino acids. The full variable domain, rest sourced from reference TRBV28 and TRBJ2-1, is DVKVTQSSRYLVKRTGEKVFLECVQDMDHENMFWYRQDPGLGLRLIYFSYDVKMKEKGDIPEGYSVSREKKERFSLILESASTNQTSMYLCASSAREQFFGPGTRLTVL.

In regard to this clone: Compared with germline, one end of the junction differs, possibly owing to a read error. This CDR3 reads CAISEFVAGPSTDTQYF. The CDR3 DNA sequence: TGTGCCATCAGTGAGTTTGTAGCGGGACCCAGCACGGATACGCAGTATTTT. This chain links TRBV10-3 with TRBJ2-3; 8 bases are shared with TRBD2. The CDR3 length is 17 residues. The V gene's germline CDR1 is ENHRY and CDR2 SYGVKD.

This chain joins TRBV4-3 and TRBJ2-3; 11 nucleotides match TRBD2. CDR3 length: 16 amino acids. V dropped 2 bases and J dropped 6; count of bases not matched to a gene: 7. From germline, CDR1 is LGHNA and CDR2 YSLEER. The DNA for the CDR3 is TGCGCCAGCAGCCAATCACTAGCGGGAGTGAAGGATACGCAGTATTTT. It translates to CASSQSLAGVKDTQYF.

The sample holds one count of this clone. This sequence joins TRBV30 and TRBJ1-5; D may be TRBD1 (6 bases). The CDR3 length is 14 residues. The V end lost 1 base, the J end lost 5 bases, and 12 bases lay between the germline ends. Germline CDR1 and CDR2: GTSNPN and SVGIG (reference sequence). The CDR3 spells CAWSGLGGDQPQHF. The CDR3 DNA is TGTGCCTGGAGTGGTCTTGGGGGCGATCAGCCCCAGCATTTT.